Here is one T cell receptor (beta chain) with its context. The data derive from a study of T-cell reconstitution after alpha-beta-depleted transplantation in children. CDR1 is SGHRS, CDR2 YFSETQ, per germline. This CDR3 is built from 14 residues. Trimming removed 4 bases from V and 0 bases from J; junction bases left unmatched: 3. Molecular barcoding with unique molecular identifiers was used for the TCRbeta library. TCRdb fed the PCR reads into MiXCR, producing one record per CDR3 protein. The table has over 550,000 distinct CDR3 sequences, about 11% seen once. Sequenced here: PBMCs from the stem cell graft donor, sampled from the stem cell graft. The source is a human donor who donated a stem cell graft to a child with acute myeloid leukemia. V gene TRBV5-1 combines with J gene TRBJ1-2, with TRBD1 identical over 7 bases. CDR3 DNA sequence: TGCGCCAGCAGCACGGGACAGACTAACTATGGCTACACCTTC. Translation gives CASSTGQTNYGYTF.